The 21 T cell receptor beta chains below all came from one sample that was sequenced in a study of T cell changes during pregnancy in multiple sclerosis. TCRdb's copy holds only in-frame clones and misses some; the assay was immunoSEQ multiplex PCR. Among 30,000 to 45,000 clones listed, 85% to 95% were seen once. The specimen sequenced was PBMCs (not recorded whether the cells were cultured). These receptors were taken from a female donor with multiple sclerosis, enrolled in a pregnancy study.

The J gene is TRBJ1-2, the V gene TRBV7-3; D not resolved. This CDR3 has 15 residues. Germline CDR1 is SGHTA and CDR2 is FQGTGA. V shed 0 bases and J shed 3 bases, with 11 bases lying between them. The CDR3 DNA sequence: TGTGCCAGCAGCTTAACATCGGCGGGGTACTATGGCTACACCTTC. It specifies CASSLTSAGYYGYTF.

This chain joins TRBV7-2 and TRBJ2-7; 7 nucleotides match TRBD1. The CDR3 is 14 amino acids. V lost 5 bases, J lost 6 bases, and 10 bases stayed unmatched. Germline values: CDR1 SGHTA, CDR2 FQGNSA. The CDR3 here is CASSPHSDRVEQYF. The DNA for the CDR3 is TGTGCCAGCAGCCCGCACTCTGACAGGGTCGAGCAGTACTTC.

V usage is TRBV2 and J usage is TRBJ2-7; 10 bases are a match to TRBD1. This CDR3 spans 13 amino acids. Germline V gene data show CDR1 as SNHLY and CDR2 as FYNNEI. V was pared by 6 bases and J by 7 bases, with 6 bases of the junction left unmatched. CDR3 sequence reads: CASRRQGAYEQYF. DNA of the CDR3: TGTGCCAGCAGGAGACAGGGGGCTTATGAGCAGTACTTC.

This clone showed up just once. The rearrangement joins TRBV10-2 to TRBJ2-7; D is uncertain. The CDR3 length is 14 residues. V shed 3 bases and J shed 4 bases, with 13 bases lying between them. Germline assignment: CDR1 WSHSY and CDR2 SAAADI. CDR3 sequence (DNA): TGCGCCAGCAGTGATACCATGGGAAAATACGAGCAGTACTTC. This sequence encodes CASSDTMGKYEQYF.

The chain couples TRBV7-3 to TRBJ2-2; TRBD2 is a possible D gene (5 bases). This CDR3 comprises 15 residues. Germline V gene lookup returns CDR1 SGHTA and CDR2 FQGTGA. The V gene lost 1 base and the J gene lost 0 bases, with 6 bases spanning the gap. The CDR3 loop reads CASSLIAPNTGELFF. Written as DNA, the CDR3 is TGTGCCAGCAGCTTAATAGCGCCGAACACCGGGGAGCTGTTTTTT.

V and J are TRBV16 and TRBJ2-6; no clear D. Germline CDR1 and CDR2: KGHSY and FQNENV. The germline V and J ends were trimmed by 0 bases and 2 bases, with 8 bases remaining between them. The CDR3 is made up of 16 amino acids. CDR3 DNA: TGTGCCAGCAGCCAATCAGGAGTCGCTGGGGCCAACGTCCTGACTTTC. Its protein is CASSQSGVAGANVLTF. The full variable domain, completed using reference TRBV16 and TRBJ2-6, is GEEVAQTPKHLVRGEGQKAKLYCAPIKGHSYVFWYQQVLKNEFKFLISFQNENVFDETGMPKERFSAKCLPNSPCSLEIQATKLEDSAVYFCASSQSGVAGANVLTFGAGSRLTVL.

This chain's CDR3 is CASGVGLFPPNYGYTF. DNA for the CDR3: TGTGCCAGCGGGGTCGGCCTCTTTCCTCCTAACTATGGCTACACCTTC. The chain carries TRBV28 and TRBJ1-2; no clear D. Germline V CDR1 and CDR2: MDHEN, SYDVKM. CDR3 length: 16 amino acids. Trimming stripped 8 bases from V and 0 bases from J, with 19 bases between.

The CDR3 is CAWSTQLGRREITGELFF. The CDR3 region has the DNA TGTGCCTGGAGCACCCAATTAGGGCGGCGGGAGATCACCGGGGAGCTGTTTTTT. The V call is TRBV30, the J call TRBJ2-2; 7 nucleotides match TRBD2. With 3 bases clipped from V and 4 bases from J, the junction kept 17 bases outside the gene matches. The CDR3 is 18 amino acids. Germline CDR1 and CDR2: GTSNPN and SVGIG (reference sequence).

The chain combines TRBV11-2 with TRBJ1-5; no clear D gene. The CDR3 is made up of 14 amino acids. Trimming took off 1 base at V and 2 bases at J, with 6 bases between the two ends. Germline CDR1 and CDR2: SGHAT and FQNNGV. DNA of the CDR3: TGTGCCAGCAGCTTAGGATTCGGCAATCAGCCCCAGCATTTT. Amino acids: CASSLGFGNQPQHF.

The CDR3 region is CASSRGGYSNQPQHF. Written as DNA, the CDR3 is TGTGCCAGTAGTCGGGGGGGTTATAGCAATCAGCCCCAGCATTTT. The chain couples TRBV19 to TRBJ1-5; possible D gene TRBD1, 5 bases. The CDR3 totals 15 residues. Germline CDR1 reads LNHDA; CDR2 reads SQIVND (reference sequence). Deletions cut 5 bases from V and 0 bases from J, with 11 bases between.

The rearrangement links TRBV28 to TRBJ1-4; D not resolved. V was shortened by 8 bases and J by 2 bases, with 12 bases between the two germline ends. Germline V gene sequence: CDR1 MDHEN, CDR2 SYDVKM. CDR3 length equals 14 residues. CDR3: CASGQAATNEKLFF. CDR3 DNA sequence: TGTGCCAGCGGGCAGGCAGCCACTAATGAAAAACTGTTTTTT.

This chain links TRBV19 with TRBJ1-1; D is perhaps TRBD1 (5 bases). In germline, CDR1 is LNHDA, CDR2 SQIVND (reference sequence). The CDR3 consists of 14 residues. Trimming stripped 5 bases from V and 4 bases from J, with 14 bases between. The CDR3 here is CASSPGRLGTEAFF. The CDR3 DNA reads as TGTGCCAGTAGTCCAGGGCGCCTGGGCACTGAAGCTTTCTTT.

The rearrangement uses TRBV28 and TRBJ1-2, with D hard to call. V lost 2 bases and J 4 bases, leaving 8 bases between the germline ends. This CDR3 is 13 amino acids long. Germline V lookup: CDR1 MDHEN, CDR2 SYDVKM. CDR3 coding DNA: TGTGCCAGCAGTTTAAGACGGTTCTATGGCTACACCTTC. It encodes CASSLRRFYGYTF.

V is TRBV30 and J is TRBJ2-2, with 7 bases aligning to TRBD2. CDR3 length: 13 amino acids. V was clipped by 4 bases and J by 8 bases; unmatched bases: 7. The germline CDR1 and CDR2 sequences are GTSNPN and SVGIG (reference sequence). The CDR3 protein is CAWNERGPGELFF. The CDR3 DNA sequence: TGTGCCTGGAACGAGCGGGGCCCGGGGGAGCTGTTTTTT.

V usage is TRBV2 and J usage is TRBJ1-4; no definite D call. The germline CDR1 and CDR2 sequences are SNHLY and FYNNEI. V lost 6 bases to trimming and J lost 8 bases, with 19 bases between them. CDR3 length equals 15 residues. CDR3 sequence (DNA): TGTGCCAGCAGCCTTCTTGACGGGTCCCAGGAAAAACTGTTTTTT. It codes for CASSLLDGSQEKLFF.

The chain joins TRBV19 to TRBJ2-1; no clear D. The CDR3 runs to 11 residues. The germline gives CDR1 LNHDA, CDR2 SQIVND (reference sequence). V dropped 8 bases and J dropped 7 bases, with 9 bases sitting between them. CDR3 bases: TGTGCCAGTGCTTACCAAAATGAGCAGTTCTTC. This codes for CASAYQNEQFF. The full variable domain, rest sourced from reference TRBV19 and TRBJ2-1, is DGGITQSPKYLFRKEGQNVTLSCEQNLNHDAMYWYRQDPGQGLRLIYYSQIVNDFQKGDIAEGYSVSREKKESFPLTVTSAQKNPTAFYLCASAYQNEQFFGPGTRLTVL.

The chain employs TRBV7-9 and TRBJ2-7; D is undetermined. The V end was cut by 5 bases, the J end by 6 bases, with 17 bases between. This CDR3 comprises 14 residues. Germline V lookup: CDR1 SEHNR, CDR2 FQNEAQ (reference sequence). CDR3 nucleotide sequence: TGTGCCAGCAGCCTACAAGAGGTGGGGTTCGAGCAGTACTTC. It specifies CASSLQEVGFEQYF.

The V call is TRBV29-1, the J call TRBJ2-2; TRBD2 agrees at 7 bases. Looked up from germline, CDR1 is SQVTM and CDR2 is ANQGSEA. The trim removed 0 bases at V and 5 bases at J, leaving 3 bases unmatched. The CDR3 consists of 14 residues. DNA for the CDR3: TGCAGCGTTGAAGATTTCGGGGGGACCGGGGAGCTGTTTTTT. It encodes CSVEDFGGTGELFF.

V gene TRBV6-5 combines with J gene TRBJ1-1; no firm D call. This CDR3 has 11 residues. V dropped 4 bases and J dropped 8 bases, with 8 bases sitting between them. The germline gives CDR1 MNHEY, CDR2 SVGAGI. CDR3 sequence (DNA): TGTGCCAGCAGTTCGGTGTCGGAAGCTTTCTTT. Its protein product is CASSSVSEAFF.

CDR3 protein: CASSAFAPGGTGELFF. The CDR3 DNA sequence: TGTGCCAGCAGTGCCTTCGCTCCGGGGGGGACCGGGGAGCTGTTTTTT. The rearrangement links TRBV27 to TRBJ2-2, with 8 bases identical to TRBD2. J gave up 5 bases and V 5 bases, and 10 bases lay outside the gene matches. CDR3 size: 16 residues. CDR1 MNHEY and CDR2 SMNVEV come from the germline V gene (reference sequence).

V usage is TRBV5-4 and J usage is TRBJ2-3; 9 positions agree with TRBD2. V dropped 0 bases and J dropped 1; count of bases not matched to a gene: 3. Germline V gene data show CDR1 as SGHNT and CDR2 as YYREEE (reference sequence). The CDR3 is 16 amino acids. The CDR3 region is CASSLGQREGTDTQYF. The CDR3 DNA follows: TGTGCCAGCAGCTTGGGACAGCGGGAGGGCACAGATACGCAGTATTTT.